A single sample gave rise to the 26 T cell receptor beta chains below, sequenced in a study of T cells expressing NK-cell markers. TCRdb reprocessed the 5' RACE reads and keeps a single row for each CDR3 protein, giving no DNA. This repertoire includes 450,000 to 600,000 distinct CDR3 sequences. Sequencing was carried out using blood T cells: a sorted CD56 or NKG2C T cell subset, CD4+ or CD8+ T cells, or bulk PBMC T cells (not recorded which). All receptors derive from a young man in good health.

This chain uses TRBV6-2 or TRBV6-3 with TRBJ2-7; TCRdb picks TRBD2, but there is no DNA to check that call. Per germline, CDR1 MNHEY and CDR2 SVGEGT. The CDR3 spans 16 residues. CDR3 amino acids: CASRRLRTSGDYEQYF.

This sequence joins TRBV7-8 and TRBJ2-5. Germline V gene lookup returns CDR1 SGHVS and CDR2 FQNEAQ. CDR3 size: 16 residues. CDR3 sequence reads: CASSLSTSGVQETQYF.

The CDR3 sequence is CASHSGRAEETQYF. The V gene is TRBV4-3, the J gene TRBJ2-5; the D call of TRBD2 rests on TCRdb alone, since no DNA is present to check it. The CDR3 sequence is 14 residues long. Germline V lookup: CDR1 LGHNA, CDR2 YSLEER.

This chain uses TRBV5-6 with TRBJ1-1; TCRdb calls TRBD1, which cannot be checked without DNA. Germline lookup yields CDR1 SGHDT and CDR2 YYEEEE. The CDR3 is 16 amino acids. The CDR3 loop reads CASSWTMTGLNTEAFF.

The J gene is TRBJ2-1, the V gene TRBV12-3 or TRBV12-4; TCRdb calls TRBD2, which cannot be checked without DNA. The CDR3 runs to 19 residues. CDR3 in amino acids: CASSLYSRAGNREDNEQFF.

V is TRBV4-2 and J is TRBJ2-5; TCRdb's D gene call, TRBD2, goes unchecked for lack of DNA. The CDR3 is made up of 17 amino acids. Germline lookup yields CDR1 LGHNA and CDR2 YNFKEQ. The CDR3 protein is CASSQDGTSGTGETQYF.

The chain uses TRBV7-2 and TRBJ2-7. The germline V gene encodes CDR1 SGHTA and CDR2 FQGNSA. The CDR3 totals 15 residues. The CDR3 region is CASSLHGGGSYEQYF. The entire variable domain, with the rest obtained from reference TRBV7-2 and TRBJ2-7, is as follows: GAGVSQSPSNKVTEKGKDVELRCDPISGHTALYWYRQSLGQGLEFLIYFQGNSAPDKSGLPSDRFSAERTGGSVSTLTIQRTQQEDSAVYLCASSLHGGGSYEQYFGPGTRLTVT.

The chain links TRBV4-1 to TRBJ2-6; TCRdb's D call of TRBD1 is untestable without DNA. Germline CDR1 is MGHRA and CDR2 is YSYEKL. This CDR3 contains 17 residues. CDR3 sequence: CASSQGGVRAGANVLTF.

The chain recombines TRBV15 with TRBJ1-2. Looked up from germline, CDR1 is LNHNV and CDR2 is YYDKDF (reference sequence). The CDR3 covers 14 residues. The CDR3 sequence is CATSSGAANYGYTF.

CDR3 amino acids: CASSPMALGTQYF. V and J are TRBV7-8 and TRBJ2-3; the D call of TRBD2 rests on TCRdb alone, since no DNA is present to check it. There are 13 residues in the CDR3. Germline V gene lookup returns CDR1 SGHVS and CDR2 FQNEAQ. The full variable domain, its missing parts supplied by reference TRBV7-8 and TRBJ2-3, is GAGVSQSPRYKVAKRGQDVALRCDPISGHVSLFWYQQALGQGPEFLTYFQNEAQLDKSGLPSDRFFAERPEGSVSTLKIQRTQQEDSAVYLCASSPMALGTQYFGPGTRLTVL.

The chain is built from TRBV7-3 and TRBJ2-1; the D call from TCRdb, TRBD1, cannot be confirmed without DNA. CDR1 is SGHTA and CDR2 is FQGTGA in the germline V gene. The CDR3 contains 16 residues. The CDR3 loop is CASSLTWAGNYNEQFF.

The chain is built from TRBV7-3 and TRBJ2-3; as DNA is missing, the TRBD2 call by TCRdb cannot be tested. CDR3 length: 19 amino acids. Germline CDR1 is SGHTA and CDR2 is FQGTGA. CDR3: CASSLMGFRASGLPDTQYF. Drawing the rest from reference TRBV7-3 and TRBJ2-3, the complete variable domain is GAGVSQTPSNKVTEKGKYVELRCDPISGHTALYWYRQSLGQGPEFLIYFQGTGAADDSGLPNDRFFAVRPEGSVSTLKIQRTERGDSAVYLCASSLMGFRASGLPDTQYFGPGTRLTVL.

V gene TRBV7-9 combines with J gene TRBJ2-1; as DNA is missing, the TRBD2 call by TCRdb cannot be tested. This CDR3 region has 13 residues. Germline V gene lookup returns CDR1 SEHNR and CDR2 FQNEAQ (reference sequence). CDR3 amino acids: CASSHTGVNEQFF.

The chain employs TRBV3-1 and TRBJ2-3; the D call of TRBD2 rests on TCRdb alone, since no DNA is present to check it. This CDR3 has 17 residues. Germline assignment: CDR1 LGHDT and CDR2 YNNKEL (reference sequence). CDR3 sequence reads: CASSQVRTGGSLDTQYF.

V and J are TRBV20-1 and TRBJ2-5. The CDR3 is made up of 11 amino acids. CDR1 and CDR2 (germline): DFQATT, SNEGSKA (reference sequence). CDR3 sequence reads: CSVALAETQYF.

J is TRBJ2-1 and V is TRBV11-1; TCRdb selects TRBD2, and the lack of DNA leaves this call unchecked. Germline V gene data show CDR1 as SGHAT and CDR2 as FQDESV (reference sequence). The CDR3 is 19 amino acids. This chain's CDR3 is CASSLRRVAGGPGGNEQFF.

The gene calls are TRBV12-3 or TRBV12-4 and TRBJ2-3. The CDR3 is 14 residues long. This CDR3 reads CASSFTVPTGTQYF.

The CDR3 sequence is CASSSPGPWTQYF. The chain combines TRBV5-1 with TRBJ2-5; TCRdb's D call of TRBD1 is untestable without DNA. This CDR3 is built from 13 residues. Germline V gives CDR1 SGHRS, CDR2 YFSETQ.

The chain uses TRBV10-3 and TRBJ2-1; the D call of TRBD2 rests on TCRdb alone, since no DNA is present to check it. The germline gives CDR1 ENHRY, CDR2 SYGVKD. This CDR3 has 15 amino acids. CDR3 sequence reads: CATGLAGAIDNEQFF.

This chain links TRBV7-3 with TRBJ2-1. Per the germline V gene, CDR1 is SGHTA and CDR2 is FQGTGA. The CDR3 has 14 amino acids. The CDR3 sequence is CASSLGLGGDEQFF.

V gene TRBV5-1 combines with J gene TRBJ2-1. Germline assignment: CDR1 SGHRS and CDR2 YFSETQ. This CDR3 comprises 12 residues. CDR3 residues: CASSPGLEEQFF.

This chain uses TRBV4-1 with TRBJ1-1. Per germline, CDR1 MGHRA and CDR2 YSYEKL. CDR3 size: 13 residues. The CDR3 is CASSQDGGFGAFF.

This chain uses TRBV20-1 with TRBJ2-7; the TCRdb call, TRBD1, lacks DNA for checking. Germline V lookup: CDR1 DFQATT, CDR2 SNEGSKA (reference sequence). The CDR3 has 17 amino acids. The CDR3 reads CSATSGQVWSSSYEQYF.

The chain combines TRBV6-5 with TRBJ2-3; TCRdb proposes TRBD1, but this gene call is untestable without DNA. This CDR3 comprises 16 residues. CDR1 and CDR2 (germline): MNHEY, SVGAGI. CDR3 residues: CASSYSWGGGTDTQYF.

Here the CDR3 reads CASSVDRGSEETQYF. The genes are TRBV9 and TRBJ2-5; TCRdb's D call, TRBD1, is unchecked because there is no DNA. The length of the CDR3 is 15 residues. Germline V gene sequence: CDR1 SGDLS, CDR2 YYNGEE. The entire variable domain, with the rest obtained from reference TRBV9 and TRBJ2-5, is as follows: DSGVTQTPKHLITATGQRVTLRCSPRSGDLSVYWYQQSLDQGLQFLIQYYNGEERAKGNILERFSAQQFPDLHSELNLSSLELGDSALYFCASSVDRGSEETQYFGPGTRLLVL.

The chain carries TRBV9 and TRBJ2-3; absent DNA, TCRdb's TRBD2 call cannot be checked. CDR1 is SGDLS and CDR2 is YYNGEE in the germline V gene. The CDR3 totals 17 residues. CDR3 sequence reads: CASSVPSSGQSTDTQYF.